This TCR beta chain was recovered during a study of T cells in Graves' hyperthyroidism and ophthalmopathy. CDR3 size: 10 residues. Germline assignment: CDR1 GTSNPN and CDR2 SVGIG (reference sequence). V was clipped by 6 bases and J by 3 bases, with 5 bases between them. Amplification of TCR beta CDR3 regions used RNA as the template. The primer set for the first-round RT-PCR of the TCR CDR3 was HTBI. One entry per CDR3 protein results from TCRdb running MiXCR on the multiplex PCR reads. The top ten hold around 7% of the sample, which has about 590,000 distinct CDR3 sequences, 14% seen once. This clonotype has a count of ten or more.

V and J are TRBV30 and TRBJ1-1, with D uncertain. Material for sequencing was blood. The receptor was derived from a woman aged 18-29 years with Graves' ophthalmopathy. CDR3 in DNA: TGTGCCTGTGGCCACACTGAAGCTTTCTTT. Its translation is CACGHTEAFF.